This is a list of T cell receptor beta chains from one sample in a study of radiotherapy plus CTLA-4 blockade in lung cancer. Assay used: immunoSEQ multiplex PCR; TCRdb lists only in-frame clones, some missing. The sample lists approximately 45,000 clones; roughly 59% were seen once. The source was peripheral blood, collected from a patient treated with radiotherapy plus ipilimumab. The receptors here all came from a human donor with non-small cell lung cancer who had a partial response to radiotherapy plus ipilimumab. CDR3s leave out the opening cysteine and the closing phenylalanine or tryptophan. Size values are once, few and many counts, or a class for expanded clones, and some rows have none.

j_gene,abundance,v_gene,CDR3aa
TRBJ1-2,NA,TRBV5-1,ASSLEGAAGYT
TRBJ2-3,NA,TRBV5-4,ASSLAGGTTDTQY
TRBJ2-1,few,TRBV19,ASGSLAGGNEQF
TRBJ1-3,NA,TRBV5-7,ASSFRDTIY
TRBJ2-7,NA,TRBV12-5,ASGRYNSYEQY
TRBJ2-1,NA,TRBV4-3,ASSQDPTSNEQF
TRBJ1-5,NA,TRBV19,ASSNRDSTLSNQPQH
TRBJ2-7,few,TRBV6-1,ASSYRTAHEQY
TRBJ1-2,NA,TRBV7-9,ASSQVNYGYT
TRBJ1-5,once,TRBV5-6,ASSLYRDRGQPQH
TRBJ2-3,NA,TRBV7-6,ASSLDPDRRGPSGVTQY
TRBJ1-2,many,TRBV27,ASSLSWQALNYGYT
TRBJ1-2,NA,TRBV28,ASSPTQGRGRYGYT
TRBJ2-5,NA,TRBV15,ATSRVGTWGESGPQETQY
TRBJ2-1,NA,TRBV7-3,ASSLGSGRAFGRNEQF
TRBJ1-3,NA,TRBV5-1,ASSLPGGSGNTIY
TRBJ1-3,medium-sized,TRBV6-5,ASSYQAGNTIY
TRBJ2-7,NA,TRBV11-2,ASSAGTGAVEQY
TRBJ2-7,NA,TRBV7-9,ASSPAGGSFQY
TRBJ2-1,NA,TRBV6-5,ASSYSTQAGKF
TRBJ1-1,few,TRBV27,ASSLSRRDRLGTEAF
TRBJ1-1,NA,TRBV7-3,ASRPDRAGEAF
TRBJ2-3,NA,TRBV30,AWKDRTSGGTDTQY
TRBJ1-1,NA,TRBV7-2,ASSPRDREAF
TRBJ1-2,few,TRBV10-3,AISPGGLRNGYT
TRBJ1-3,medium-sized,TRBV10-1,ASSPGQGGNTIY
TRBJ1-4,NA,TRBV29-1,SVEVLAGNVEKLF
TRBJ1-6,NA,TRBV27,ASSQGSYNSPLH
TRBJ2-7,few,TRBV11-3,ASSFSLGAKTYEQY